The clone carrying this TCR beta chain was counted only a few times. Antigen unknown. This sample is part of a study of cytomegalovirus exposure and HLA in healthy donors. General observations from the study: The study recorded fewer than 200 TCR beta chains that were cytomegalovirus-associated. Later analysis reportedly placed an Asian-associated ancestry cluster below the roughly 600-donor mean in N-insertions.

The PCR contained 60 Vbeta and 13 Jbeta primers. Source study methods: A follow-up analysis tallied tens of millions of unique TCR beta chains, some 11 million shared. The table came from immunoSEQ multiplex PCR; TCRdb's copy has only in-frame clones and leaves some out. Clonal size and the V and J genes are those of that table, whereas D and trimming came from the DNA. The data contain some 83,000 clones, 70% to 75% of them singletons. The CDR3 loop spans 13 amino acids. From germline, CDR1 is SGHRS and CDR2 YFSETQ. V dropped 7 bases and J dropped 0 bases, with 10 bases sitting between them. V gene TRBV5-1 combines with J gene TRBJ1-1, with D unresolved. This TCR was sampled from a man in his 60s in good health and CMV-seronegative. What was sequenced was PBMCs. The CDR3: CASREQLNTEAFF. The CDR3 DNA reads TGCGCCAGCCGGGAGCAACTGAACACTGAAGCTTTCTTT.